This entry lists 28 T cell receptor beta chains sequenced from one sample in a study of blood T cell repertoires in COVID-19. Sequencing was performed with immunoSEQ multiplex PCR; in TCRdb, only in-frame clones are kept and a portion is missing. This table has 210,000 or so clones, about 91% appearing once. Sequencing was done on a sample of peripheral blood. These receptor sequences come from a woman in her forties with acute or convalescent COVID-19.

The chain couples TRBV18 to TRBJ1-6; TRBD1 is a possible D gene (6 bases). The length of the CDR3 is 15 residues. Trimming took off 3 bases at V and 8 bases at J, with 14 bases between the two ends. Germline V gene sequence: CDR1 KGHSH, CDR2 LQKENI. The CDR3 sequence: CASSPTQGFDSPLHF. The CDR3 DNA sequence: TGTGCCAGCTCACCGACACAGGGTTTCGATTCACCCCTCCACTTT.

V and J are TRBV7-2 and TRBJ2-5; no firm D call. The CDR3 has 12 amino acids. Trimming took 4 bases from V and 7 from J, leaving 10 bases between them. Germline V gene lookup returns CDR1 SGHTA and CDR2 FQGNSA. The CDR3 sequence: CASSSILRTQYF. DNA for the CDR3: TGTGCCAGCAGCTCTATACTGAGGACCCAGTACTTC. Complete variable domain (other parts from reference TRBV7-2 and TRBJ2-5): GAGVSQSPSNKVTEKGKDVELRCDPISGHTALYWYRQSLGQGLEFLIYFQGNSAPDKSGLPSDRFSAERTGGSVSTLTIQRTQQEDSAVYLCASSSILRTQYFGPGTRLLVL.

The V and J genes are TRBV29-1 and TRBJ1-2; no clear D gene. Germline CDR1 SQVTM, CDR2 ANQGSEA. There are 13 residues in the CDR3. Trimming removed 1 base at V and 0 bases at J, with 6 bases between. This CDR3 is CSVEGQANYGYTF. CDR3 nucleotides: TGCAGCGTTGAAGGGCAGGCTAACTATGGCTACACCTTC. Together with reference TRBV29-1 and TRBJ1-2, the CDR3 gives the full variable domain: SAVISQKPSRDICQRGTSLTIQCQVDSQVTMMFWYRQQPGQSLTLIATANQGSEATYESGFVIDKFPISRPNLTFSTLTVSNMSPEDSSIYLCSVEGQANYGYTFGSGTRLTVV.

The gene calls are TRBV4-1 and TRBJ2-3; D is undetermined. V dropped 1 base and J dropped 10 bases, with 9 bases sitting between them. The CDR3 runs 12 residues. Germline lookup yields CDR1 MGHRA and CDR2 YSYEKL. This CDR3 is CASSQVGGAQYF. The CDR3 coding sequence is TGCGCCAGCAGCCAAGTAGGCGGTGCGCAGTATTTT.

This sequence joins TRBV27 and TRBJ1-2; 9 bases line up with TRBD1. V trimming: 4 bases; J trimming: 2 bases; junction bases outside the gene matches: 14. Germline values: CDR1 MNHEY, CDR2 SMNVEV (reference sequence). The CDR3 totals 18 residues. Here the CDR3 DNA reads TGTGCCAGCAGTTCACAGCTGGGACAGGGTGGTTCGAACTATGGCTACACCTTC. Translated, it gives CASSSQLGQGGSNYGYTF.

The V gene is TRBV21-1, the J gene TRBJ2-1; TRBD1, the D gene given by the table, was not confirmed from the DNA. TRBV21-1 is flagged as a pseudogene. This CDR3 has 15 residues. CDR3 residues: CARDTRDFPYNEQFF. The CDR3 bases are TGTGCCAGGGACACCAGGGATTTTCCCTACAATGAGCAGTTCTTC.

The rearrangement joins TRBV27 to TRBJ2-3; 10 bases map to TRBD2. The CDR3 is 15 residues long. V gave up 4 bases and J gave up 7 bases; unmatched junction bases: 8. CDR1 and CDR2 from the germline V gene are MNHEY and SMNVEV (reference sequence). In nucleotides, the CDR3 is TGTGCCAGCAGTTATTGGCCTAGCGGGGGCCATACGCAGTATTTT. Its translation: CASSYWPSGGHTQYF.

This chain links TRBV6-5 with TRBJ2-7; D might be TRBD2 (6 bases). Germline CDR1 MNHEY, CDR2 SVGAGI. The CDR3 spans 15 residues. The germline V and J ends were trimmed by 6 bases and 4 bases, with 19 bases remaining between them. The CDR3, as DNA: TGTGCCAGCAGCCCCACCCCAGGGAGGCGGTACGAGCAGTACGTC. It encodes CASSPTPGRRYEQYV.

The V call is TRBV2, the J call TRBJ1-2; TRBD1 matches 11 bases. V gave up 4 bases and J gave up 6 bases; unmatched junction bases: 10. The CDR3 is 16 residues long. Per the germline V gene, CDR1 is SNHLY and CDR2 is FYNNEI. CDR3 region: CASSAAGTGGKDGYTF. CDR3 DNA sequence: TGTGCCAGCAGTGCCGCCGGGACAGGGGGAAAGGATGGCTACACCTTC.

V usage is TRBV6-5 and J usage is TRBJ1-2; 10 bases are shared with TRBD1. This CDR3 is built from 12 residues. From germline, CDR1 is MNHEY and CDR2 SVGAGI. Germline trimming cut 7 bases from V and 8 bases from J; bases unmatched to any gene: 4. CDR3 bases: TGTGCCAGCATAGGGACAGGGGTCGGCTACACCTTC. Protein: CASIGTGVGYTF.

The V call is TRBV6-6, the J call TRBJ2-5; 12 bases fit TRBD1. Germline V gives CDR1 MNHNY, CDR2 SVGAGI (reference sequence). V dropped 5 bases and J dropped 5; count of bases not matched to a gene: 3. This CDR3 has 14 residues. CDR3 bases: TGTGCCAGCAGTATCGGGACAGGGGGCGAGACCCAGTACTTC. This encodes CASSIGTGGETQYF.

The count of this clone is one. The chain couples TRBV4-1 to TRBJ1-5; 9 bases match TRBD1. V dropped 3 bases and J dropped 7; count of bases not matched to a gene: 13. The CDR3 loop spans 17 amino acids. Germline values: CDR1 MGHRA, CDR2 YSYEKL. The CDR3 sequence is CASSHGTLGQGNQPQHF. DNA of the CDR3: TGCGCCAGCAGCCATGGAACGCTTGGACAGGGGAACCAGCCCCAGCATTTT.

Only one count was recorded for this clone. The rearrangement links TRBV6-5 to TRBJ1-1, with TRBD1 matching 8 bases. This CDR3 spans 15 amino acids. Germline trimming cut 4 bases from V and 1 base from J; bases unmatched to any gene: 5. Germline CDR1 is MNHEY and CDR2 is SVGAGI. The CDR3 nucleotides are TGTGCCAGCAGTTTCTCCGGGACAGGGAACACTGAAGCTTTCTTT. Its protein product is CASSFSGTGNTEAFF.

The table lists this clone with many counts. J is TRBJ1-4 and V is TRBV4-1; no clear D gene. Germline values: CDR1 MGHRA, CDR2 YSYEKL. The V end lost 4 bases, the J end lost 0 bases, and 9 bases lay between the germline ends. The length of the CDR3 is 15 residues. The CDR3 sequence: CASSLSSPTNEKLFF. DNA for the CDR3: TGCGCCAGCAGCCTCTCTTCCCCAACTAATGAAAAACTGTTTTTT.

The gene calls are TRBV24-1 and TRBJ1-2, with D possibly matching TRBD1 (6 bases). CDR3 length: 14 residues. Germline loops: CDR1 KGHDR, CDR2 SFDVKD. V was cut by 2 bases and J by 5 bases, with 11 bases left in between. The CDR3 region has the DNA TGTGCCACCAGTGATTCACCGGGACATTATGGCTACACCTTC. Translated, it gives CATSDSPGHYGYTF.

V and J are TRBV24-1 and TRBJ1-2; TRBD1 matches 7 bases. Germline V gene lookup returns CDR1 KGHDR and CDR2 SFDVKD. The CDR3 runs 15 residues. The V gene end was trimmed by 1 base and the J gene end by 4 bases; junction bases not matched to a gene: 5. The CDR3 is CATSDFSAGGYGYTF. Here the CDR3 DNA reads TGTGCCACCAGTGATTTTTCGGCAGGGGGCTATGGCTACACCTTC.

The V call is TRBV5-1, the J call TRBJ2-5; 11 positions agree with TRBD1. The CDR3 contains 13 residues. V shed 7 bases and J 4 bases; nucleotides not matched to a gene: 3. CDR1 SGHRS and CDR2 YFSETQ come from the germline V gene. CDR3: CASGTGGGETQYF. In DNA, the CDR3 is TGCGCCAGCGGGACAGGGGGAGGAGAGACCCAGTACTTC.

The V call is TRBV2, the J call TRBJ1-5; D is ambiguous. CDR3 length: 13 residues. Germline values: CDR1 SNHLY, CDR2 FYNNEI. V gave up 6 bases and J gave up 0 bases, with 6 bases separating them. The CDR3 DNA reads as TGTGCCAGCAGACGGGATAGCAATCAGCCCCAGCATTTT. Protein sequence: CASRRDSNQPQHF.

The V and J genes are TRBV2 and TRBJ1-2; TRBD1 might be the D (5 bases). The CDR3 runs to 15 residues. Germline V lookup: CDR1 SNHLY, CDR2 FYNNEI. V lost 11 bases and J 1 base, leaving 20 bases between the germline ends. The CDR3 protein is CAPRGGEVGNYGYTF. Here the CDR3 DNA reads TGTGCCCCCCGGGGAGGGGAGGTCGGTAACTATGGCTACACCTTC.

This chain joins TRBV6-4 and TRBJ1-1; D is undetermined. The CDR3 has 13 residues. Trimming removed 6 bases from V and 2 bases from J, with 10 bases in between. CDR1 MRHNA and CDR2 SNTAGT come from the germline V gene. CDR3 loop: CASSLQFNTEAFF. CDR3 sequence (DNA): TGTGCCAGCAGCCTACAGTTTAACACTGAAGCTTTCTTT.

This chain links TRBV6-5 with TRBJ1-1; TRBD1 is a possible D gene (5 bases). With 6 bases removed from V and 6 bases from J, the gap between germline ends came to 14 bases. Germline CDR1 MNHEY, CDR2 SVGAGI. This CDR3 is built from 13 residues. The CDR3 nucleotides are TGTGCCAGCAGCGCGGGGACCGGGGCTGAAGCTTTCTTT. The encoded protein is CASSAGTGAEAFF.

This clone occurred once. The chain is built from TRBV5-1 and TRBJ1-6; the match to TRBD1 covers 9 bases. Trimming removed 4 bases from V and 0 bases from J; junction bases left unmatched: 17. The CDR3 spans 21 residues. In germline, CDR1 is SGHRS, CDR2 YFSETQ. The CDR3 here is CASSPGTGRSSYSSYNSPLHF. CDR3 nucleotide sequence: TGCGCCAGCAGCCCGGGGACAGGGAGGTCCTCCTACAGCTCCTATAATTCACCCCTCCACTTT. Using reference TRBV5-1 and TRBJ1-6 for the parts outside the CDR3, the full variable domain is KAGVTQTPRYLIKTRGQQVTLSCSPISGHRSVSWYQQTPGQGLQFLFEYFSETQRNKGNFPGRFSGRQFSNSRSEMNVSTLELGDSALYLCASSPGTGRSSYSSYNSPLHFGNGTRLTVT.

CDR3 region: CASSFRQGARGAGYTF. The CDR3 DNA follows: TGTGCCAGCAGTTTTAGACAGGGGGCGAGGGGGGCTGGCTACACCTTC. The genes are TRBV27 and TRBJ1-2; 10 bases agree with TRBD1. CDR1 is MNHEY and CDR2 is SMNVEV in the germline V gene (reference sequence). The trim removed 3 bases at V and 7 bases at J, leaving 11 bases unmatched. CDR3 length equals 16 residues.

V gene TRBV5-1 combines with J gene TRBJ1-2; perhaps TRBD1 as D (6 bases). Trimming took 4 bases from V and 0 from J, leaving 13 bases between them. Germline V gene lookup returns CDR1 SGHRS and CDR2 YFSETQ. The CDR3 is 15 residues long. CDR3 nucleotides: TGCGCCAGCAGCAACGGACAGACGTCTAACTATGGCTACACCTTC. Translated, it gives CASSNGQTSNYGYTF.

This chain links TRBV7-8 with TRBJ2-3; perhaps TRBD1 as D (5 bases). CDR1 SGHVS and CDR2 FQNEAQ come from the germline V gene. The CDR3 loop spans 12 amino acids. V was pared by 4 bases and J by 7 bases, with 9 bases between. In nucleotides, the CDR3 is TGTGCCAGCAGCTCCGACAGTAATACGCAGTATTTT. This codes for CASSSDSNTQYF.

The rearrangement links TRBV7-5 to TRBJ2-2; no DNA check was done on the table's D call, TRBD2. TRBV7-5 is flagged as a pseudogene. This CDR3 contains 16 residues. This CDR3 is CARSLKGGAVTGELFF. The CDR3 DNA reads TGTGCCAGAAGCCTAAAGGGCGGGGCAGTCACCGGGGAGCTGTTTTTT.

This chain uses TRBV6-2 or TRBV6-3 with TRBJ2-1; 11 bases agree with TRBD2. The V and J ends lost 6 bases and 2 bases, in that order; junction bases with no gene match: 6. This CDR3 is 16 amino acids long. Germline lookup yields CDR1 MNHEY and CDR2 SVGEGT. DNA for the CDR3: TGTGCCAGCAGCCACCGACTAGCGGGGACCTACAATGAGCAGTTCTTC. It is translated as CASSHRLAGTYNEQFF.

The V and J genes are TRBV18 and TRBJ1-1, with TRBD1 matching 7 bases. This CDR3 spans 15 amino acids. The germline gives CDR1 KGHSH, CDR2 LQKENI. The V gene end was trimmed by 3 bases and the J gene end by 3 bases; junction bases not matched to a gene: 7. CDR3 DNA: TGTGCCAGCTCACCCCAGGGGGGAATGGACACTGAAGCTTTCTTT. Encoded protein: CASSPQGGMDTEAFF.